What follows describes a single T cell receptor (beta chain). Its antigen is still unknown. Libraries were prepared by immunoSEQ multiplex PCR; TCRdb keeps only in-frame clonotypes and omits some of them. The repertoire has some 130,000 clones, roughly nine tenths of them found once; the top ten carry under 3.5%. This specimen belongs to a study of T cell responses to AZD1222 COVID-19 vaccine. Whole-study results and caveats: The CD4 TCRs associated with vaccination extended across spike and predominated at 160-218 and 743-854. Donors skewed white British and female; clonal diversity was possibly underestimated. Increased Spike-specific TCR breadth and depth were observed after two AZD1222 doses.

The sequences come from peripheral blood, collected on day 0 of AZD1222 vaccination. The sequence was obtained from an adult in good health.

The CDR3 reads CASSWDPPANEQFF. The CDR3 bases are TGTGCCAGCAGCTGGGACCCACCGGCTAATGAGCAGTTCTTC. The gene calls are TRBV7-9 and TRBJ2-1; D is perhaps TRBD1 or TRBD2 (5 bases each). The germline V gene encodes CDR1 SEHNR and CDR2 FQNEAQ (reference sequence). This CDR3 contains 14 residues. V gave up 4 bases and J gave up 7 bases, with 14 bases separating them.